This record concerns one TCR beta chain sequence. What it recognizes is unknown. This entry belongs to a study of beta chain features in type 1 diabetes. The germline V and J ends were trimmed by 4 bases and 4 bases, with 11 bases remaining between them. Germline CDR1 SNHLY, CDR2 FYNNEI. CDR3 length equals 14 residues. cDNA synthesis used the whole RNA isolate, giving expressed TCRB sequences. Profiling relied on immunoSEQ multiplex PCR, and the TCRdb table lists in-frame clones only, not all of them. The data show around 330,000 clones, 8% to 13% seen once. Once sorted, every population was more than 98% pure. Study-wide results and caveats: Sampled from patients, naive, central memory and Treg TCRB repertoires appeared more similar than those sampled from healthy donors. Shortening that was moderate but significant affected the TCRB CDR3s of Type 1 diabetes patients in all four CD4+ subsets. Junctions at VDJ sites from type 1 diabetes patients had fewer insertions and more deletions.

The specimen was naive CD4+ T cells from blood. The TCR was taken from a woman aged 30 to 39 in good health. The chain recombines TRBV2 with TRBJ1-5, with D perhaps matching TRBD1 (6 bases). CDR3 nucleotides: TGTGCCAGCAGTGGATGGCAGGGGAATCAGCCCCAGCATTTT. As protein: CASSGWQGNQPQHF.